This T cell receptor (beta chain) was identified during a study of graft-versus-host responses after intestinal transplantation. This CDR3 contains 14 residues. Trimming at V came to 5 bases and at J to 8 bases, leaving 6 bases not matched to a gene. Germline V gives CDR1 SGHTS, CDR2 YDEGEE. Profiled with immunoSEQ multiplex PCR; TCRdb holds only in-frame clones, not every one. Of 15,000 or so clones in the sample, around 95% were seen once. The TCR was taken from a human patient who received an intestinal transplant, so some T cells may come from the graft donor. The sample here was PBMCs, taken 9 days after transplant. The chain uses TRBV5-8 and TRBJ2-4; 11 bases fit TRBD1. The CDR3 DNA reads as TGTGCCAGCAGGCAACCGGGACAGGGGGACATTCAGTACTTC. Protein: CASRQPGQGDIQYF.